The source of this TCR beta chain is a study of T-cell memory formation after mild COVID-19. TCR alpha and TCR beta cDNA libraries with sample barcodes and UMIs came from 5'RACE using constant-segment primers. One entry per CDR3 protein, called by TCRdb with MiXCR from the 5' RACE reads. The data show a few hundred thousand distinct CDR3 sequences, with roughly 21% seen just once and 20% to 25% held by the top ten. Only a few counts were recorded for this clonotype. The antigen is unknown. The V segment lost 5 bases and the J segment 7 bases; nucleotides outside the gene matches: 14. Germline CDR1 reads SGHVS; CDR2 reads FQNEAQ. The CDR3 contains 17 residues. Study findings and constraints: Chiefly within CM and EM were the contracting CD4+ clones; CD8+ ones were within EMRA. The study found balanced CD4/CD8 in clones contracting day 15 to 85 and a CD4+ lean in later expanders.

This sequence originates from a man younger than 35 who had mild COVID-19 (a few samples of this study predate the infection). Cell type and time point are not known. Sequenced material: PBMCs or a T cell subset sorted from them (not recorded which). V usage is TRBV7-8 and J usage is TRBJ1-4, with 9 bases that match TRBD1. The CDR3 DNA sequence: TGTGCCAGCAGCCTAACCGGGACAGGGATTCGAGGTGAAAAACTGTTTTTT. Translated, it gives CASSLTGTGIRGEKLFF.